This T cell receptor beta chain came from a study of shared clonotypes between healthy human individuals. The donors, healthy adults who were HIV-negative, had experienced no recent acute infections or vaccinations. DNA at about 210 ng, about 30,000 T cell genomes, went into sorted-subset replicate PCRs. Sequencing was performed with immunoSEQ multiplex PCR; in TCRdb, only in-frame clones are kept and a portion is missing. The sample lists 1,500,000 or so clones; roughly 97% were seen once. CDR1 is ENHRY and CDR2 is SYGVKD in the germline V gene. The CDR3 extends over 14 amino acids. V dropped 6 bases and J dropped 0 bases, with 6 bases sitting between them. Points from the study as a whole: Estimated clonotype richness was generally higher in naive than memory subsets.

Concerning this clone itself: Its antigen is currently unknown.

The clonotype originates from a man aged 25 to 45 in good health. The V and J genes are TRBV10-3 and TRBJ2-6, with D perhaps matching TRBD2 (5 bases). The sample taken for sequencing was naive CD4+ T cells sorted from blood. The subset here: CD45RA+ positively selected. The CDR3 DNA sequence: TGTGCCATCAGGGGGAGCTCTGGGGCCAACGTCCTGACTTTC. The encoded protein is CAIRGSSGANVLTF.